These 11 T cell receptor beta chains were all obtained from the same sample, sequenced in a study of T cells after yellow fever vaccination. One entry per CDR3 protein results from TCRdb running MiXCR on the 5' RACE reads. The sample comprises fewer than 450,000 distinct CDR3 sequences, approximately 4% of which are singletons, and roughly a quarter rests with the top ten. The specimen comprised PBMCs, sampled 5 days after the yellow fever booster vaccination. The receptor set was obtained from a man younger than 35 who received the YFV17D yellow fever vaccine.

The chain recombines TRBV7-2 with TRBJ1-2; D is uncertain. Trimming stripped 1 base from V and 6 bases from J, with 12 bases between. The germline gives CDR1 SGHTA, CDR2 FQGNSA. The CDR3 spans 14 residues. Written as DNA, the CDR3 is TGTGCCAGCAGCTTAGAAGTTGGGGTGGATGGCTACACCTTC. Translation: CASSLEVGVDGYTF. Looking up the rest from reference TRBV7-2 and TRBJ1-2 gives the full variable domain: GAGVSQSPSNKVTEKGKDVELRCDPISGHTALYWYRQSLGQGLEFLIYFQGNSAPDKSGLPSDRFSAERTGGSVSTLTIQRTQQEDSAVYLCASSLEVGVDGYTFGSGTRLTVV.

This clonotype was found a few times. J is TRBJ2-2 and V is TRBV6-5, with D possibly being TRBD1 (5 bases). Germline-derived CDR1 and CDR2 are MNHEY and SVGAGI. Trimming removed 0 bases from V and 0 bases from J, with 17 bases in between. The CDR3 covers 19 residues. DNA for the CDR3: TGTGCCAGCAGTTACTCGTCCAGGGTGTACATTACGAACACCGGGGAGCTGTTTTTT. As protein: CASSYSSRVYITNTGELFF.

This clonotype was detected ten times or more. CDR3 DNA sequence: TGTGCCAGCAGCCCGACCGGGAGTCGCTCCTACAATGAGCAGTTCTTC. It is translated as CASSPTGSRSYNEQFF. The gene calls are TRBV5-5 and TRBJ2-1, with a possible D match to TRBD2 (6 bases). In germline, CDR1 is SGHKS, CDR2 YYEKEE (reference sequence). The CDR3 consists of 16 residues. Trimming pared 4 bases from V and 0 bases from J, leaving 14 bases between.

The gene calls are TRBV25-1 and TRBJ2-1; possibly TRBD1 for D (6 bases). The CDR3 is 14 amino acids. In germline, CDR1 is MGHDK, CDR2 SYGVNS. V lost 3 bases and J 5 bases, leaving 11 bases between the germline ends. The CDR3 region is CASSDGQFNNEQFF. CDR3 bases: TGTGCCAGCAGTGATGGACAGTTTAACAATGAGCAGTTCTTC.

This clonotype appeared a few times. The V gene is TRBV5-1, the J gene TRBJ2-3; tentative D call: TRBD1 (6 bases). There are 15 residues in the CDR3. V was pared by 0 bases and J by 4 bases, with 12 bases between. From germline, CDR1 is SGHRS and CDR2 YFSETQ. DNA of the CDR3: TGCGCCAGCAGCTTGGCCCCAGGGGTCCCAGATACGCAGTATTTT. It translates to CASSLAPGVPDTQYF.

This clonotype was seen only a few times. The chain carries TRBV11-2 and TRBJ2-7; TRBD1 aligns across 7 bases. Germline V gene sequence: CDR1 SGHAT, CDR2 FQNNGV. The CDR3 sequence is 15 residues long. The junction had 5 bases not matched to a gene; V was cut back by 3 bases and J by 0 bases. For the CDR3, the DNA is TGTGCCAGCAGCTTCGACAGGGCTAGCTCCTACGAGCAGTACGTC. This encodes CASSFDRASSYEQYV.

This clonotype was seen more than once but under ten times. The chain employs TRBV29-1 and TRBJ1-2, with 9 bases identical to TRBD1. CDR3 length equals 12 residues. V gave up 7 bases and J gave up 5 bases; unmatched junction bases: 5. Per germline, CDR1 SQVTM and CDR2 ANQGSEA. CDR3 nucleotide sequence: TGCAGCGACATACAGGGGGCGTATGGCTACACCTTC. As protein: CSDIQGAYGYTF.

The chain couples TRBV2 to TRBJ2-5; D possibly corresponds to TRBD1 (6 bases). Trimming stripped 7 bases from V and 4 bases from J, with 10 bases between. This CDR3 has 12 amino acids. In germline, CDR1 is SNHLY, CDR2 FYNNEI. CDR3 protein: CASNRAGETQYF. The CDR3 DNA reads TGTGCCAGCAACAGGGCGGGAGAGACCCAGTACTTC.

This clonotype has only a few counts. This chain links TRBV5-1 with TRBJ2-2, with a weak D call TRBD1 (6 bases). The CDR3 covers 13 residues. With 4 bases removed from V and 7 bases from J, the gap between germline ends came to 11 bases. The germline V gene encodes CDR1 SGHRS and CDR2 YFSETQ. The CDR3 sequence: CASSGDTGGELFF. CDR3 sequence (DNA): TGCGCCAGCAGCGGGGACACTGGCGGGGAGCTGTTTTTT.

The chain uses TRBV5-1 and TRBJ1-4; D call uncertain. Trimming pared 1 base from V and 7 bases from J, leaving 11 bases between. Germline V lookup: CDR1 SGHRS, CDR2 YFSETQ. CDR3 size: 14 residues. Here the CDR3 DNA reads TGCGCCAGCAGCTTGTCAAGGCCGTTTGAAAAACTGTTTTTT. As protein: CASSLSRPFEKLFF.

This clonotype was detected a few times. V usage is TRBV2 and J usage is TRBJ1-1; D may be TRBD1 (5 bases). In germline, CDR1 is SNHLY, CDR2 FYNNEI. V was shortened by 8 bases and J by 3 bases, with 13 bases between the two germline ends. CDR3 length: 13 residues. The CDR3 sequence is CASRQGIYTEAFF. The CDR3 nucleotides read TGTGCCAGCCGGCAGGGTATTTACACTGAAGCTTTCTTT.